This TCR beta chain was recorded in a study of cytomegalovirus exposure and HLA in healthy donors. Notes on this clone: Its antigen is unidentified.

The donors were part of the validation cohort, which consisted of about 130 subjects and was separate from the first cohort of 670 or so subjects. Study outcomes and limitations: Reports credit the classifier with highly specific, highly sensitive diagnosis of cytomegalovirus status. The authors listed 164 TCR beta chains as cytomegalovirus-associated. TCR clusters originating in the first cohort tended to co-occur in the roughly 120 validation repertoires, according to a later analysis.

Method: immunoSEQ multiplex PCR; TCRdb's copy keeps in-frame clones and lacks some. This sample carries approximately 170,000 clones, approximately 88% of them seen once, and the ten largest clones take more than 8.5%. CDR1 is SGDLS and CDR2 is YYNGEE in the germline V gene. The CDR3 sequence is 15 residues long. V was shortened by 6 bases and J by 0 bases, with 15 bases between the two germline ends. The chain couples TRBV9 to TRBJ1-1; no clear D gene. The sequence derives from a man between 25 and 39 years old in good health and CMV-seropositive. Specimen: PBMCs. This CDR3 is CASTPSATMNTEAFF. CDR3 bases: TGTGCCAGCACGCCCTCCGCGACTATGAACACTGAAGCTTTCTTT. The full variable domain, with the rest looked up from reference TRBV9 and TRBJ1-1, is DSGVTQTPKHLITATGQRVTLRCSPRSGDLSVYWYQQSLDQGLQFLIQYYNGEERAKGNILERFSAQQFPDLHSELNLSSLELGDSALYFCASTPSATMNTEAFFGQGTRLTVV.